This TCR beta chain was identified during a study of beta chain features in type 1 diabetes. Study-wide results and caveats: Significant though moderate, a shortening of TCRB CDR3s appeared in all four CD4+ subsets of Type 1 diabetes patients. Shorter templates might be favored by PCR, equally in patients and controls.

Since all of the isolated RNA was reverse transcribed, expressed TCRB transcripts were what got sequenced. Reads from naive, central memory and regulatory T cell samples averaged about 3.3 million. Sequencing was performed with immunoSEQ multiplex PCR; in TCRdb, only in-frame clones are kept and a portion is missing. This table holds 95,000 to 150,000 clones, around 15% found once. This clone was found a few times. Antigen: not known. CDR1 SGHNT and CDR2 YYREEE come from the germline V gene (reference sequence). This CDR3 region has 13 residues. V was shortened by 1 base and J by 4 bases, with 8 bases between the two germline ends.

The chain links TRBV5-4 to TRBJ2-5, with a tentative D call TRBD2 (5 bases). The sequencing input was central memory CD4+ T cells from blood. The receptor's source is a man aged 30 to 45 with type 1 diabetes. CDR3 region: CASSLYSGETQYF. CDR3 in DNA: TGTGCCAGCAGCTTGTACAGCGGAGAGACCCAGTACTTC.